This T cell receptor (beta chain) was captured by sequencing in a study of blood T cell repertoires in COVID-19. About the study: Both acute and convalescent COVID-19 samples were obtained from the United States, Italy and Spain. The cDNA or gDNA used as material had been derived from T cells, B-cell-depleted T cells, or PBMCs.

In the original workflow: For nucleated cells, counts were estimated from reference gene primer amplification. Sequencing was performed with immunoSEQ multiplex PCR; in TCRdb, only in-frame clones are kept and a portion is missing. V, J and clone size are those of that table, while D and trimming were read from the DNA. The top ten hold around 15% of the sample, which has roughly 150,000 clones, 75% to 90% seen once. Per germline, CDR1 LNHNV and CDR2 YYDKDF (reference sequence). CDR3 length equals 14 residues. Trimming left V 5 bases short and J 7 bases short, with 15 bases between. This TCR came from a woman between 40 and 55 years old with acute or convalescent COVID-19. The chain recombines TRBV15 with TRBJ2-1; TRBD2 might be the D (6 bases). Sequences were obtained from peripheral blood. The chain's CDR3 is CATSRGRELNEQFF. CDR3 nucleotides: TGTGCCACCAGCCGAGGACGGGAGCTAAATGAGCAGTTCTTC.